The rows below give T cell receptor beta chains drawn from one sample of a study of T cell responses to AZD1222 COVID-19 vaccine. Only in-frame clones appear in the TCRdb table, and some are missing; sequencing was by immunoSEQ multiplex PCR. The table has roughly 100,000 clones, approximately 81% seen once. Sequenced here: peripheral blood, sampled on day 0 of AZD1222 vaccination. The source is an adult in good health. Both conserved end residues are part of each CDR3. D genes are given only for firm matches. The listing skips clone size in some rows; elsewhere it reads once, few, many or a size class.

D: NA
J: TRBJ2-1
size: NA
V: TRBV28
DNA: TGTGCCAGTAGGGGGAATTACAATGAGCAGTTCTTC
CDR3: CASRGNYNEQFF

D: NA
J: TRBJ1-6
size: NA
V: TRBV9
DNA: TGTGCCAGCAGCGTAGGAACCAATAATTCACCCCTCCACTTT
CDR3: CASSVGTNNSPLHF

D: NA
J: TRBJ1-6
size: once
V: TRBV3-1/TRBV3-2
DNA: TGTGCCAGCAGCCAAACACAGGGTGGTCACAATTCACCCCTCCACTTT
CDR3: CASSQTQGGHNSPLHF

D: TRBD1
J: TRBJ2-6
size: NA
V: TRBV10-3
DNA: TGTGCCATCAGAAACGACAGGGGGCGTACCCGCTCTGGGGCCAACGTCCTGACTTTC
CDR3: CAIRNDRGRTRSGANVLTF

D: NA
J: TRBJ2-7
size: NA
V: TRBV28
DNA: TGTGCCAGTCTTTCTTATCCTGGTAGTTTTAGGAAATACGAGCAGTACTTC
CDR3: CASLSYPGSFRKYEQYF

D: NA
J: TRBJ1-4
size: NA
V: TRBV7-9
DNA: TGTGCCAGCACCCTTCCCATCGGGGGAACTAATGAAAAACTGTTTTTT
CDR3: CASTLPIGGTNEKLFF

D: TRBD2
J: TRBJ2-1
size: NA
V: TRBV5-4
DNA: TGTGCCAGCAGCAGGGCTAGCGGAGACAATGAGCAGTTCTTC
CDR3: CASSRASGDNEQFF

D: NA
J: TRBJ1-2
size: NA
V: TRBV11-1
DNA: TGTGCCAGCAGCTCTATTTTGCTTGGTGGCTACACCTTC
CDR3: CASSSILLGGYTF

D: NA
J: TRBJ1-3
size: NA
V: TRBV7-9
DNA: TGTGCCAGCAGCGGCCTCCCGGCTGAACAGGGCTCTGGAAACACCATATATTTT
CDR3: CASSGLPAEQGSGNTIYF

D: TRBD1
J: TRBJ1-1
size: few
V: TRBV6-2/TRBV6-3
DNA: TGTGCCAGCAGTTACCCCGGGACAGTTCAAGCTTTCTTT
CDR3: CASSYPGTVQAFF

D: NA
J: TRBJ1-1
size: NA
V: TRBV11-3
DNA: TGTGCCAGCAGCTCAGGCGGGGGTCTGGGCACTGAAGCTTTCTTT
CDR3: CASSSGGGLGTEAFF

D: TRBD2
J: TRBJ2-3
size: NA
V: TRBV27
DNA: TGTGCCAGCACCCCGGGGGGGGTGCTACCTACAGATACGCAGTATTTT
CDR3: CASTPGGVLPTDTQYF

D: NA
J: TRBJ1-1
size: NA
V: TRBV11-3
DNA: TGTGCCAGCAGCCCCGCCAGCGACACTGAAGCTTTCTTT
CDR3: CASSPASDTEAFF

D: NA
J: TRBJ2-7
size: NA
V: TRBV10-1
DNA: TGCGCCAGCAGTGAGCGGGAAAGGTGCGAGCAGTACTTC
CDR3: CASSERERCEQYF

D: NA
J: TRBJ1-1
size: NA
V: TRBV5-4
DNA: TGTGCCAGCAGCCCTGGGGGCCAAAACGCTGAAGCTTTCTTT
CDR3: CASSPGGQNAEAFF